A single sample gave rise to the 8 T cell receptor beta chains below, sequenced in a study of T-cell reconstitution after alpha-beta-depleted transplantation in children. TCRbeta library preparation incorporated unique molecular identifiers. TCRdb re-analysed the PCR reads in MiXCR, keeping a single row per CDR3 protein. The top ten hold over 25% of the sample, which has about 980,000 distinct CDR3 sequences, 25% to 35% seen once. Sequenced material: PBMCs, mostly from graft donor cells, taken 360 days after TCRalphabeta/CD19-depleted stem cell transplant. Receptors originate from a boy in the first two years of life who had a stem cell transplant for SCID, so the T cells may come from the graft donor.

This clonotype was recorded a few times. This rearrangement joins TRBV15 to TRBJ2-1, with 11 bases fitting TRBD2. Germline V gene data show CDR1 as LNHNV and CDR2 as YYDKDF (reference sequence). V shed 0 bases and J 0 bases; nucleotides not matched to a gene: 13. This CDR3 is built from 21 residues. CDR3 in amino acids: CATSRDLYETSGKSSYNEQFF. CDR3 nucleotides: TGTGCCACCAGCAGAGATCTCTACGAGACTAGCGGGAAGAGCTCCTACAATGAGCAGTTCTTC.

As DNA, the CDR3 is TGTGCCAGCACCCTGACAGGGAAAAGCAATCAGCCCCAGCATTTT. Translating gives CASTLTGKSNQPQHF. This chain uses TRBV12-3 or TRBV12-4 with TRBJ1-5; 7 bases agree with TRBD1. The V and J ends lost 7 bases and 1 base, in that order; junction bases with no gene match: 7. The CDR3 length is 15 residues.

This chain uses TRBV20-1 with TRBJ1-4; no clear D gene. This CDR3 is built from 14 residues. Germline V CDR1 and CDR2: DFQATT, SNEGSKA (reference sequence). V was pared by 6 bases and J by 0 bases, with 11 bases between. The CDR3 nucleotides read TGCAGTGCATTGGACGCGGCAACTAATGAAAAACTGTTTTTT. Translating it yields CSALDAATNEKLFF.

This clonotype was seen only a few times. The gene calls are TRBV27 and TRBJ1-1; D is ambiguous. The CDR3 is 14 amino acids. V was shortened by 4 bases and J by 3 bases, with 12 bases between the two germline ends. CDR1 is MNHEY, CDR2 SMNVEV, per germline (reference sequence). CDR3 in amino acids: CASSSRPGDTEAFF. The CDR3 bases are TGTGCCAGCAGTTCTCGCCCCGGGGACACTGAAGCTTTCTTT.

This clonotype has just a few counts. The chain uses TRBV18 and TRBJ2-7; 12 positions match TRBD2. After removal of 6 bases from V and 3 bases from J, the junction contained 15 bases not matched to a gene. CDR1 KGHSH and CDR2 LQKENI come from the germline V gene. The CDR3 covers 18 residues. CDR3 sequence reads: CASSPKTSGGALNYEQYF. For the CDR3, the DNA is TGTGCCAGCTCCCCCAAGACTAGCGGGGGCGCCCTCAACTACGAGCAGTACTTC.

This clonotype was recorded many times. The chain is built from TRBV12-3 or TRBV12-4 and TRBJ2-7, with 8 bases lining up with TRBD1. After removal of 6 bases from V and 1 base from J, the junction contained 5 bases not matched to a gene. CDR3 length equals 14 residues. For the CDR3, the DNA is TGTGCCAGCAGCTTCGGACAGGGATCCTACGAGCAGTACTTC. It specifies CASSFGQGSYEQYF.

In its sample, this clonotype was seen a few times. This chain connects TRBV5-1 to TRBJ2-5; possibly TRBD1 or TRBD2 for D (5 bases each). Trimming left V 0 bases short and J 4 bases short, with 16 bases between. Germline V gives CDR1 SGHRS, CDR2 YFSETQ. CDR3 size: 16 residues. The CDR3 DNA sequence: TGCGCCAGCAGCTTGGGGGACCGAATCACTTCAGAGACCCAGTACTTC. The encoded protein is CASSLGDRITSETQYF.

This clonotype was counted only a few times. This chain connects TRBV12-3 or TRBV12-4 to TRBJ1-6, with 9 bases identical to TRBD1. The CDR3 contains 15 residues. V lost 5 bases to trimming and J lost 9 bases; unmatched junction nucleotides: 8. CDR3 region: CASSLTGTGPSPLHF. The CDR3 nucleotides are TGTGCCAGCAGTCTTACCGGGACAGGGCCTTCACCCCTCCACTTT.